This T cell receptor beta chain came from a study of shared clonotypes between healthy human individuals. CD8 cells classed as naive were CD45RO-negative and positively selected for CCR7, excluding terminally differentiated effector memory CD45RA+ cells. Participating donors were healthy, HIV-negative adults free of recent acute infections or vaccinations. The data were produced by immunoSEQ multiplex PCR, yet TCRdb's version contains in-frame clones alone and is incomplete. The sample lists around 1.9 million clones, over 85% occurring once. The CDR3 contains 15 residues. The germline gives CDR1 SGHAT, CDR2 FQNNGV. V was trimmed by 3 bases and J by 0 bases, leaving 12 bases between them.

V usage is TRBV11-2 and J usage is TRBJ2-7; no reliable D call. The clonotype originates from a man younger than 35 in good health. Some clones in this sample may be carry-over from other donors' samples. The sample was naive CD8+ T cells from PBMCs. The CDR3 DNA reads as TGTGCCAGCAGCTTTGTGGCTCTGAGCTCCTACGAGCAGTACTTC. It yields the protein CASSFVALSSYEQYF. Full variable domain (outside the CDR3, taken from reference TRBV11-2 and TRBJ2-7): EAGVAQSPRYKIIEKRQSVAFWCNPISGHATLYWYQQILGQGPKLLIQFQNNGVVDDSQLPKDRFSAERLKGVDSTLKIQPAKLEDSAVYLCASSFVALSSYEQYFGPGTRLTVT.